This TCR beta chain was observed in a study of blood T cell repertoires in COVID-19. Libraries were prepared by immunoSEQ multiplex PCR; TCRdb keeps only in-frame clonotypes and omits some of them. The sample holds under 300,000 clones, roughly nine tenths seen once. CDR3 size: 14 residues. Unmatched junction bases numbered 2, after V lost 4 bases and J lost 4 bases. CDR1 and CDR2 from the germline V gene are SGHDN and FVKESK. Specimen: peripheral blood. This TCR was sampled from a man in his sixties with acute or convalescent COVID-19. The chain has TRBV14 and TRBJ2-7; 12 nucleotides match TRBD1. CDR3 nucleotide sequence: TGTGCCAGCAGCCGGGACAGGGGGCCATACGAGCAGTACTTC. Protein: CASSRDRGPYEQYF.